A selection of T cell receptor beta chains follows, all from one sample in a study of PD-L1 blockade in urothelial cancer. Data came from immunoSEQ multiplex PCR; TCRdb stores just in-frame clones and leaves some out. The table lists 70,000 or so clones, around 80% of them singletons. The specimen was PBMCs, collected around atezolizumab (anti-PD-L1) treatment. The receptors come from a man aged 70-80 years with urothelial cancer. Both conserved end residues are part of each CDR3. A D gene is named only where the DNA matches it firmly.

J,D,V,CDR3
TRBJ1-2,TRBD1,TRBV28,CASSLIRQGSYTF
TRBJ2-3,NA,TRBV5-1,CASSLVGQTGTDTQYF
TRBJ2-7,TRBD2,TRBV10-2,CASSESSGSAYEQYF
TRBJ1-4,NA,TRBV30,CAWSVAGREKLFF
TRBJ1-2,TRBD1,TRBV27,CASIPTGQIYGYTF
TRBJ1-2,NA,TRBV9,CASSVARGSRAGAINYGYTF
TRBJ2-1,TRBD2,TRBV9,CASSPGSGSPTYNEQFF
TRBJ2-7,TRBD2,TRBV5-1,CASSAGREENEQYF
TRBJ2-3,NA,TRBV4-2,CASSNGGPTDTQYF
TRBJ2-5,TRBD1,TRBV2,CASSEGGTGKETQYF
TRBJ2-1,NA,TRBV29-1,CSVGGDSYNEQFF
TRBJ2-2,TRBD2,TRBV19,CASSRTSGRGTGELFF
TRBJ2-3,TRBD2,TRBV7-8,CASSKITSGRSPDTQYF
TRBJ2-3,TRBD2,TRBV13,CASSTRRTSGKVYDTQYF
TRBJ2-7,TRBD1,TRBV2,CASSLKQGYEQYF
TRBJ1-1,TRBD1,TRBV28,CASSSPGQRTEAFF
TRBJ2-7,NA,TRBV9,CASSAGVAGSEQYF
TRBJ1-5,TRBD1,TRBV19,CASSTIWTGDQPQHF
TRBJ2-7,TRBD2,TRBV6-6,CASRSSGGSYEQYF